These 18 T cell receptor beta chains came from one sample sequenced in a study of T cell responses to AZD1222 COVID-19 vaccine. Clones were read by immunoSEQ multiplex PCR, and TCRdb kept only the in-frame ones, dropping some. The data hold 120,000 or so clones, with approximately 94% observed a single time. The sample consisted of peripheral blood, taken 28 days after the second AZD1222 dose. All receptors derive from an adult who received the AZD1222 COVID-19 vaccine.

The rearrangement uses TRBV6-5 and TRBJ1-2, with 10 bases matching TRBD1. Looked up from germline, CDR1 is MNHEY and CDR2 is SVGAGI. The J segment lost 10 bases and the V segment lost 4 bases, leaving 3 bases of the junction unmatched. CDR3 length: 12 amino acids. CDR3 residues: CASSSTGGFYTF. CDR3 nucleotides: TGTGCCAGCAGTTCGACAGGGGGCTTCTACACCTTC.

This clone was observed a single time. The chain employs TRBV6-5 and TRBJ2-7, with 7 bases fitting TRBD1. CDR3 length equals 14 residues. V lost 4 bases and J lost 4; bases outside the gene matches: 7. From germline, CDR1 is MNHEY and CDR2 SVGAGI. For the CDR3, the DNA is TGTGCCAGCAGTTCCATCCGACAGGGTTACGAGCAGTACTTC. Translation gives CASSSIRQGYEQYF.

The CDR3 DNA reads TGTGCCAGCAGCCTAGAGCCGGGGGGGAACACCGGGGAGCTGTTTTTT. Its protein product is CASSLEPGGNTGELFF. The chain joins TRBV7-8 to TRBJ2-2; 7 bases are shared with TRBD2. The CDR3 has 16 amino acids. Germline V CDR1 and CDR2: SGHVS, FQNEAQ. V was pared by 5 bases and J by 1 base, with 7 bases of the junction left unmatched. Supplemented by reference TRBV7-8 and TRBJ2-2, the full variable domain reads GAGVSQSPRYKVAKRGQDVALRCDPISGHVSLFWYQQALGQGPEFLTYFQNEAQLDKSGLPSDRFFAERPEGSVSTLKIQRTQQEDSAVYLCASSLEPGGNTGELFFGEGSRLTVL.

The V and J genes are TRBV19 and TRBJ1-4; 7 nucleotides align to TRBD1. This CDR3 comprises 14 residues. The germline V gene encodes CDR1 LNHDA and CDR2 SQIVND (reference sequence). The J segment lost 10 bases and the V segment lost 9 bases, leaving 14 bases of the junction unmatched. CDR3 bases: TGTGCCAGCATGTTCGACAGGGCGATCGGAAAACTGTTTTTT. Its translation is CASMFDRAIGKLFF.

The chain links TRBV7-9 to TRBJ1-2; 10 nucleotides align to TRBD1. Trimming took 1 base from V and 1 from J; bases not matched to a gene: 3. Germline loops: CDR1 SEHNR, CDR2 FQNEAQ (reference sequence). The CDR3 length is 16 residues. CDR3 loop: CASSLGGQGHNYGYTF. The CDR3 region has the DNA TGTGCCAGCAGCTTAGGGGGACAGGGGCATAACTATGGCTACACCTTC.

The gene calls are TRBV18 and TRBJ1-4; D remains unclear. The CDR3 sequence is 14 residues long. Germline assignment: CDR1 KGHSH and CDR2 LQKENI. V was trimmed by 3 bases and J by 0 bases, leaving 5 bases between them. In DNA, the CDR3 is TGTGCCAGCTCACCTAGGGCAACTAATGAAAAACTGTTTTTT. It is translated as CASSPRATNEKLFF.

This clone was seen only a few times. The chain couples TRBV18 to TRBJ1-1, with D perhaps matching TRBD1 (5 bases). Deletions cut 3 bases from V and 6 bases from J, with 17 bases between. CDR1 and CDR2 (germline): KGHSH, LQKENI. The CDR3 is made up of 15 amino acids. In DNA, the CDR3 is TGTGCCAGCTCACCGAAGACAGTCGGGGGACCTGAAGCTTTCTTT. Its protein is CASSPKTVGGPEAFF.

Remarks on this clone: Other nucleotide sequences from this sample produce the same CDR3. The chain employs TRBV5-1 and TRBJ1-6; D is uncertain. CDR3 length: 13 residues. Trimming left V 0 bases short and J 7 bases short, with 5 bases between. Germline CDR1 SGHRS, CDR2 YFSETQ. Written as DNA, the CDR3 is TGCGCCAGCAGCTTGGGTTCAAATTCACCCCTCCACTTT. Its protein product is CASSLGSNSPLHF.

The V and J genes are TRBV27 and TRBJ1-6; D is possibly TRBD1 (6 bases). Between the trimmed V and J ends, which lost 6 bases and 10 bases, there was a span of 13 bases. Germline lookup yields CDR1 MNHEY and CDR2 SMNVEV (reference sequence). The CDR3 is 13 residues long. CDR3 DNA sequence: TGTGCCAGCAGGTGGGCAGGGGAGTCACCCCTCCACTTT. Residues: CASRWAGESPLHF.

This clone was recorded only once. The chain carries TRBV5-8 and TRBJ1-1; no definite D call. V lost 0 bases and J lost 7, with 7 bases in between. CDR3 length: 12 amino acids. The V gene's germline CDR1 is SGHTS and CDR2 YDEGEE. Here the CDR3 reads CASSLEQLEAFF. Here the CDR3 DNA reads TGTGCCAGCAGCTTGGAACAGCTTGAAGCTTTCTTT.

V is TRBV10-3 and J is TRBJ1-6; D is unclear. The CDR3 totals 12 residues. V lost 8 bases, J lost 9 bases, and 11 bases lay in between. Germline assignment: CDR1 ENHRY and CDR2 SYGVKD. The CDR3 region has the DNA TGTGCCATCCAGCAGGAGAGTTCACCCCTCCACTTT. Its translation is CAIQQESSPLHF.

The chain is built from TRBV19 and TRBJ1-2; D gene ambiguous. The V end was cut by 2 bases, the J end by 0 bases, with 19 bases between. The CDR3 covers 18 residues. Germline CDR1 LNHDA, CDR2 SQIVND (reference sequence). In DNA, the CDR3 is TGTGCCAGTAGTATAACCCCAGGAACCCTTTTTCCTAACTATGGCTACACCTTC. This codes for CASSITPGTLFPNYGYTF.

This chain's CDR3 is CASRLPDTGAFF. CDR3 in DNA: TGTGCCAGCAGGCTTCCCGATACAGGAGCTTTCTTT. This chain links TRBV6-5 with TRBJ1-1; possibly TRBD1 for D (5 bases). CDR3 size: 12 residues. Germline loops: CDR1 MNHEY, CDR2 SVGAGI. V shed 6 bases and J shed 10 bases, with 15 bases lying between them.

The V and J genes are TRBV9 and TRBJ1-1, with no clear D. Germline V gives CDR1 SGDLS, CDR2 YYNGEE. The CDR3 totals 13 residues. Between the trimmed V and J ends, which lost 4 bases and 5 bases, there was a span of 12 bases. In nucleotides, the CDR3 is TGTGCCAGCAGCCCGCTCGGGTATACTGAAGCTTTCTTT. Protein: CASSPLGYTEAFF. The full variable domain, its missing parts supplied by reference TRBV9 and TRBJ1-1, is DSGVTQTPKHLITATGQRVTLRCSPRSGDLSVYWYQQSLDQGLQFLIQYYNGEERAKGNILERFSAQQFPDLHSELNLSSLELGDSALYFCASSPLGYTEAFFGQGTRLTVV.

V and J are TRBV2 and TRBJ1-5; 7 nucleotides line up with TRBD1. CDR3 size: 14 residues. CDR1 and CDR2 (germline): SNHLY, FYNNEI. After removal of 6 bases from V and 5 bases from J, the junction contained 7 bases not matched to a gene. CDR3 loop: CASSLRQGDQPQHF. Here the CDR3 DNA reads TGTGCCAGCAGCCTTCGGCAGGGGGATCAGCCCCAGCATTTT.

The V call is TRBV18, the J call TRBJ2-3; possibly TRBD1 or TRBD2 for D (5 bases each). The germline V gene has CDR1 KGHSH and CDR2 LQKENI. V lost 7 bases and J 14 bases, leaving 19 bases between the germline ends. CDR3 length: 12 residues. The DNA of the CDR3 is TGTGCCAGCTACTCCGGGGACCCATTATGGTATTTT. Translated: CASYSGDPLWYF.

The genes are TRBV5-4 and TRBJ1-1, with D perhaps TRBD1 (5 bases). The V gene's germline CDR1 is SGHNT and CDR2 YYREEE (reference sequence). CDR3 size: 16 residues. Trimming took off 3 bases at V and 4 bases at J, with 19 bases between the two ends. The CDR3 coding sequence is TGTGCCAGCAGCTCGCCGGGGGGGGTGCGGGCCACTGAAGCTTTCTTT. Amino acid sequence: CASSSPGGVRATEAFF. The variable domain in full, completed from reference TRBV5-4 and TRBJ1-1, reads ETGVTQSPTHLIKTRGQQVTLRCSSQSGHNTVSWYQQALGQGPQFIFQYYREEENGRGNFPPRFSGLQFPNYSSELNVNALELDDSALYLCASSSPGGVRATEAFFGQGTRLTVV.

The V and J genes are TRBV18 and TRBJ1-3, with a possible D match to TRBD1 (5 bases). V was cut by 6 bases and J by 2 bases, with 17 bases left in between. The CDR3 runs to 16 residues. CDR1 is KGHSH, CDR2 LQKENI, per germline. The CDR3 DNA is TGTGCCAGCTCCGTGGGAGGGGATCTGACTGGAAACACCATATATTTT. This gives the protein CASSVGGDLTGNTIYF.